Sequencing of this TCR beta chain was carried out in a study of Graves' ophthalmopathy and Graves' hyperthyroidism. Study-wide context: Investigators collected peripheral blood at initial diagnosis, before any treatment was given. Study-level findings and limits: At about 69% sensitivity and 72.22% specificity, the model predicted progression of the ophthalmopathy.

In donors with ophthalmopathy, activity was moderate-to-severe, with CAS ≥3, NOSPECS ≥4 and duration under 3 months. Clinicians made diagnoses from clinical symptoms, serum thyroxine, TRAb, thyroid ultrasound and orbital computed tomography. Amplification of the TCR beta CDR3 regions used RNA transcripts (as template). The authors performed first-round RT-PCR with HTBI primers and then a second-round multiplex PCR. TCRdb fed the multiplex PCR reads into MiXCR, producing one record per CDR3 protein. The sample holds about 740,000 distinct CDR3 sequences; around 40% are singletons and the top ten take about 40%. This clonotype was detected many times. Its antigen is unknown. V was cut by 3 bases and J by 7 bases, with 15 bases left in between. Germline V lookup: CDR1 SNHLY, CDR2 FYNNEI. There are 15 residues in the CDR3.

The receptor was derived from an adult man with Graves' ophthalmopathy. V gene TRBV2 combines with J gene TRBJ1-4; no clear D gene. Specimen: peripheral blood. The CDR3 DNA reads as TGTGCCAGCAGTGATAATGGGCAGTTTGGTGAAAAACTGTTTTTT. This gives the protein CASSDNGQFGEKLFF.